The source of this T cell receptor (beta chain) is a study of blood T cell repertoires in COVID-19. Whole-study context: Sources were T cells, B-cell-depleted T cells, or PBMCs; the material itself was cDNA or gDNA.

The authors' processing: Reference gene primer amplification gave estimated nucleated cell counts. Profiling relied on immunoSEQ multiplex PCR, and the TCRdb table lists in-frame clones only, not all of them. D and trimming come from the DNA, and the V and J calls and clone size come from that table. The data show approximately 150,000 clones, 70% to 85% seen once. CDR3 length: 13 residues. Germline assignment: CDR1 SQVTM and CDR2 ANQGSEA. V lost 5 bases and J lost 1; bases outside the gene matches: 1. The study recruited people aged about 18 to 95 years across about two dozen US areas. The material sequenced was PBMCs or T cells enriched from blood (not recorded which). The chain carries TRBV29-1 and TRBJ2-3; 9 nucleotides align to TRBD1. The TCR originated in a woman in her 70s in a cohort exposed to, infected with or recovered from COVID-19 (not recorded which). The CDR3, as DNA: TGCAGCGTTCGGACAGGGGGCACAGATACGCAGTATTTT. Translating it yields CSVRTGGTDTQYF.